Listed below are T cell receptor beta chains from one sample, sequenced in a study of neurological immune-mediated disorders. TCRdb called the 5' RACE reads again in MiXCR, with one record for every CDR3 protein. The sample lists over 75,000 distinct CDR3 sequences; 5.8% were seen once. Sequenced input: PBMCs. These receptors were taken from a woman aged 60 to 75 with multiple sclerosis. CDR3s include the opening cysteine and the closing phenylalanine or tryptophan. The D gene is left open where the match is weak. For some rows the clone size is stated as once, few or many, or as a class when expanded; others skip it.

v_call	clone_size	d_call	j_call	cdr3_nt	cdr3_aa
TRBV5-1	many	TRBD1	TRBJ1-6	TGCGCCAGCAGCCCAGGGGGAACTAATAATTCACCCCTCCACTTT	CASSPGGTNNSPLHF
TRBV6-6	many	.	TRBJ1-1	TGTGCCATCATGCAGGGCGGGGGAAACACTGAAGCTTTCTTT	CAIMQGGGNTEAFF
TRBV5-1	many	.	TRBJ2-6	TGCGCCAGCAGCTTGGTTGGACGAAGCTCTGGGGCCAACGTCCTGACTTTC	CASSLVGRSSGANVLTF
TRBV18	many	TRBD1	TRBJ2-2	TGTGCCAGCTCACCCGCCGGACAGGGTTCAACCGGGGAGCTGTTTTTT	CASSPAGQGSTGELFF
TRBV12-3/TRBV12-4	many	TRBD1	TRBJ2-3	TGTGCCAGCAGTTTAGGACAGGGCTCCACAGATACGCAGTATTTT	CASSLGQGSTDTQYF
TRBV27	once	.	TRBJ2-1	TGTGTCAGCAGTTCCACCCAGCGGACCTGGGAGCAGTTCTTC	CVSSSTQRTWEQFF
TRBV2	many	TRBD1	TRBJ1-4	TGTGCCAGCAGTGAAGACGGCAGGGGGCCGGAAAAACTGTTTTTT	CASSEDGRGPEKLFF
TRBV3-1	many	.	TRBJ1-2	TGTGCCAGCAGTCTCCCAGACCGCGGTGGAGGCTACACCTTC	CASSLPDRGGGYTF
TRBV2	many	.	TRBJ1-1	TGTGCCAGCATCGGGGTCATGAACACTGAAGCTTTCTTT	CASIGVMNTEAFF
TRBV28	.	.	TRBJ2-7	TGTGCCAGCAGCCCCTTCCCCGTGGGGGGATCCTACGAGCAGTACTTC	CASSPFPVGGSYEQYF
TRBV14	many	TRBD1	TRBJ2-1	TGTGCCAGCAGCCCAAAGGGACAGGGGAACTACAATGAGCAGTTCTTC	CASSPKGQGNYNEQFF
TRBV5-5	many	TRBD1	TRBJ1-2	TGTGCCAGCAGCTTGGGGACAGGTCTCTATGGCTACACCTTC	CASSLGTGLYGYTF
TRBV27	many	.	TRBJ2-6	TGTGCCAGCAGTTTCTCGGACAGCTCTGGGGCCAACGTCCTGACTTTC	CASSFSDSSGANVLTF
TRBV5-1	many	TRBD1	TRBJ2-2	TGCGCCAGCATAGGGGACAGCAATACCGGGGAGCTGTTTTTT	CASIGDSNTGELFF
TRBV5-1	.	.	TRBJ1-2	TGCGCCAGCAGCCTGGCCGGGGCAGCTCCCTATGGCTACACCTTC	CASSLAGAAPYGYTF
TRBV5-1	many	TRBD1	TRBJ1-1	TGCGCCAGCAGCAGGACAGGGGGCGAGACTGAAGCTTTCTTT	CASSRTGGETEAFF
TRBV3-1	many	TRBD2	TRBJ2-3	TGTGCCAGCAGCCAAGCAGCGGGGGGGATCACAGATACGCAGTATTTT	CASSQAAGGITDTQYF
TRBV5-1	few	TRBD1	TRBJ1-4	TGCGCCAGCAGCCGACAGGGGTGGGAAACTAATGAAAAACTGTTTTTT	CASSRQGWETNEKLFF
TRBV9	few	TRBD1	TRBJ2-1	TGTGCCAGCAGACCCGGGACAGGGGGCCCTGAGCAGTTCTTC	CASRPGTGGPEQFF
TRBV6-4	large	.	TRBJ2-7	TGTGCCAGCAGTGGACGAGAGCAGTACTTC	CASSGREQYF
TRBV11-2	many	.	TRBJ1-1	TGTGCCAGCAGCTTAGAGTGGGCGTCCGTAAACACTGAAGCTTTCTTT	CASSLEWASVNTEAFF
TRBV7-2	many	.	TRBJ1-2	TGTGCCAGCAGCCCAGAGGTGACAAGTAACTATGGCTACACCTTC	CASSPEVTSNYGYTF
TRBV7-8	many	.	TRBJ1-5	TGTGCCAGCAGCTTAAAGGGGCCCAGGCAGGATCAGCCCCAGCATTTT	CASSLKGPRQDQPQHF
TRBV6-5	many	.	TRBJ1-6	TGTGCCAGCAGCCCCGGACCATTAGGTTCACCCCTCCACTTT	CASSPGPLGSPLHF
TRBV20-1	many	TRBD1	TRBJ1-2	TGCAGTGCCACGAAGGGACAGGGGAGATCTGGCTACACCTTC	CSATKGQGRSGYTF
TRBV14	many	.	TRBJ2-2	TGTGCCAGCAGCCAAGATTGGGGCACCGGGGAGCTGTTTTTT	CASSQDWGTGELFF
TRBV20-1	many	.	TRBJ1-3	TGCAGTGCTAGTATTCGAGGAAACACCATATATTTT	CSASIRGNTIYF
TRBV5-1	.	TRBD2	TRBJ2-5	TGCGCCAGCAGCTTGGTTGCGGGGGGTGAGGAGACCCAGTACTTC	CASSLVAGGEETQYF
TRBV5-5	many	TRBD2	TRBJ2-3	TGTGCCAGCAGCACACTATTAGTCGGGGGGGCATCAGATACGCAGTATTTT	CASSTLLVGGASDTQYF
TRBV7-7	many	TRBD1	TRBJ1-1	TGTGCTAGCAGCGAAGGGGGCAACACTGAAGCTTTCTTT	CASSEGGNTEAFF
TRBV7-8	many	.	TRBJ2-2	TGTGCCAGCAGCTTAGATGGCGGGAACACCGGGGAGCTGTTTTTT	CASSLDGGNTGELFF